The 21 T cell receptor beta chains presented below share a single source sample, sequenced in a study of vaccination effects on CD4 cells after COVID-19. The culture ran for approximately 11 days before CD4+ T cells were isolated. For these TCRs, the target antigens are not known. Sequencing was performed with immunoSEQ multiplex PCR; in TCRdb, only in-frame clones are kept and a portion is missing. The data hold 32,000 or so clones, with around 63% observed a single time. The sample in question was CD4+ T cells from PBMCs cultured without peptide, obtained before COVID-19 vaccination. These receptors were collected from a human donor who received a COVID-19 vaccine.

The J gene is TRBJ2-3, the V gene TRBV11-2, with D hard to call. V shed 1 base and J shed 4 bases, with 12 bases lying between them. CDR3 length: 15 residues. The V gene's germline CDR1 is SGHAT and CDR2 FQNNGV. CDR3 sequence: CASSLAMGNSDTQYF. CDR3 in DNA: TGTGCCAGCAGCTTAGCCATGGGAAACTCAGATACGCAGTATTTT.

A single count supports this clone. The chain joins TRBV19 to TRBJ2-1; no firm D call. Germline V CDR1 and CDR2: LNHDA, SQIVND (reference sequence). V was shortened by 6 bases and J by 2 bases, with 17 bases between the two germline ends. The CDR3 sequence is 16 residues long. Here the CDR3 reads CASRADPTNPYNEQFF. CDR3 sequence (DNA): TGTGCCAGTAGGGCCGACCCGACAAACCCCTACAATGAGCAGTTCTTC.

V is TRBV5-1 and J is TRBJ2-1, with 8 positions matching TRBD1. J lost 7 bases, V lost 6 bases, and 12 bases had no gene match. This CDR3 has 15 amino acids. Germline loops: CDR1 SGHRS, CDR2 YFSETQ. This CDR3 is CASNGQGWAGNEQFF. The CDR3 nucleotides read TGCGCCAGCAATGGACAGGGTTGGGCCGGGAATGAGCAGTTCTTC. Variable domain in full (rest from reference TRBV5-1 and TRBJ2-1): KAGVTQTPRYLIKTRGQQVTLSCSPISGHRSVSWYQQTPGQGLQFLFEYFSETQRNKGNFPGRFSGRQFSNSRSEMNVSTLELGDSALYLCASNGQGWAGNEQFFGPGTRLTVL.

This clone appeared a few times. The gene calls are TRBV11-2 and TRBJ2-3; possibly TRBD1 for D (6 bases). The ends were cut back, 3 bases at V and 5 bases at J, with 24 bases in the middle. Per germline, CDR1 SGHAT and CDR2 FQNNGV. The CDR3 loop spans 18 amino acids. CDR3 region: CASSFPTSGFGTLDTQYF. The CDR3 bases are TGTGCCAGCAGCTTCCCGACTTCGGGCTTCGGGACACTAGATACGCAGTATTTT.

V gene TRBV9 combines with J gene TRBJ2-4; D unresolved. The germline V gene encodes CDR1 SGDLS and CDR2 YYNGEE. V gave up 2 bases and J gave up 7 bases, with 13 bases separating them. CDR3 length equals 14 residues. CDR3 region: CASSVDPDTNIQYF. CDR3 nucleotide sequence: TGTGCCAGCAGCGTCGACCCGGATACGAACATTCAGTACTTC.

V and J are TRBV2 and TRBJ1-6, with TRBD1 matching over 10 bases. CDR3 length equals 16 residues. V gave up 9 bases and J gave up 7 bases; unmatched junction bases: 12. From germline, CDR1 is SNHLY and CDR2 FYNNEI. The CDR3 coding sequence is TGTGCCAGTAGAAGAGGGACAGGGGCTGGAAATTCACCCCTCCACTTT. Translating it yields CASRRGTGAGNSPLHF.

The chain joins TRBV7-9 to TRBJ1-2; TRBD1 matches 7 bases. This CDR3 comprises 14 residues. V was clipped by 5 bases and J by 3 bases; unmatched bases: 6. CDR1 is SEHNR and CDR2 is FQNEAQ in the germline V gene (reference sequence). This chain's CDR3 is CASSPGTDYYGYTF. In DNA, the CDR3 is TGTGCCAGCAGCCCCGGGACAGACTACTATGGCTACACCTTC.

This clone has a handful of counts. V is TRBV9 and J is TRBJ1-2; the match to TRBD1 covers 8 bases. This CDR3 has 14 amino acids. Germline V gene lookup returns CDR1 SGDLS and CDR2 YYNGEE. The J segment lost 7 bases and the V segment lost 1 base, leaving 6 bases of the junction unmatched. The CDR3 is CASSVLDRAGGYTF. The CDR3 region has the DNA TGTGCCAGCAGCGTATTGGACAGGGCGGGTGGCTACACCTTC.

CDR3 in DNA: TGCAGCGTTGAGGGAGGGGGCGGACAGCCCCAGCATTTT. This translates into CSVEGGGGQPQHF. The rearrangement joins TRBV29-1 to TRBJ1-5; 7 nucleotides match TRBD1. CDR1 is SQVTM and CDR2 is ANQGSEA in the germline V gene. V was pared by 3 bases and J by 7 bases, with 6 bases of the junction left unmatched. The CDR3 runs to 13 residues.

This clone was picked up a small number of times. The chain is built from TRBV18 and TRBJ1-2; 7 bases line up with TRBD1. There are 18 residues in the CDR3. J gave up 4 bases and V 2 bases, and 16 bases lay outside the gene matches. Germline values: CDR1 KGHSH, CDR2 LQKENI. The CDR3 loop reads CASSPRVETGKLSYGYTF. In nucleotides, the CDR3 is TGTGCCAGCTCACCAAGAGTTGAGACAGGGAAACTTAGCTATGGCTACACCTTC.

The gene calls are TRBV2 and TRBJ1-1; D gene unclear. V lost 7 bases and J lost 9, with 15 bases in between. The CDR3 consists of 12 residues. Germline V gene data show CDR1 as SNHLY and CDR2 as FYNNEI. For the CDR3, the DNA is TGTGCCAGCATAAGGGCCACGGGCAAAGCTTTCTTT. This codes for CASIRATGKAFF.

The J gene is TRBJ2-7, the V gene TRBV18; D not resolved. Trimming removed 2 bases at V and 4 bases at J, with 6 bases between. CDR1 is KGHSH, CDR2 LQKENI, per germline. The CDR3 spans 12 residues. The CDR3 sequence is CASSPMTYEQYF. CDR3 sequence (DNA): TGTGCCAGCTCACCAATGACATACGAGCAGTACTTC.

In its sample, this clone was seen a few times. The chain is built from TRBV7-9 and TRBJ2-7, with D possibly TRBD2 on 6 matching bases. With 1 base removed from V and 2 bases from J, the gap between germline ends came to 12 bases. Germline V gene data show CDR1 as SEHNR and CDR2 as FQNEAQ (reference sequence). The CDR3 covers 15 residues. This chain's CDR3 is CASSLEREKPYEQYF. For the CDR3, the DNA is TGTGCCAGCAGCTTAGAACGGGAGAAACCCTACGAGCAGTACTTC.

The chain joins TRBV19 to TRBJ1-5; 8 bases fit TRBD1. The CDR3 totals 16 residues. The ends lost 1 base at V and 2 bases at J; junction bases unmatched: 4. CDR1 is LNHDA and CDR2 is SQIVND in the germline V gene (reference sequence). The CDR3 spells CASSIVPGGGNQPQHF. The DNA for the CDR3 is TGTGCCAGTAGTATAGTCCCAGGGGGCGGCAATCAGCCCCAGCATTTT.

V is TRBV6-5 and J is TRBJ2-1; D is ambiguous. Trimming left V 6 bases short and J 9 bases short, with 12 bases between. Germline CDR1 and CDR2: MNHEY and SVGAGI. The CDR3 is made up of 12 amino acids. CDR3 DNA: TGTGCCAGCAGGACACCCGGACGTGAGCAGTTCTTC. Amino acid sequence: CASRTPGREQFF.

The chain recombines TRBV14 with TRBJ2-5; 7 positions agree with TRBD1. This CDR3 contains 16 residues. J was trimmed by 1 base and V by 2 bases; bases with no gene match: 7. From germline, CDR1 is SGHDN and CDR2 FVKESK. The CDR3: CASSQSRGIVQETQYF. The CDR3 DNA sequence: TGTGCCAGCAGCCAAAGCAGGGGGATCGTCCAAGAGACCCAGTACTTC.

V is TRBV20-1 and J is TRBJ1-1; D not certain. The CDR3 totals 11 residues. V shed 0 bases and J shed 10 bases, with 9 bases lying between them. Germline CDR1 reads DFQATT; CDR2 reads SNEGSKA (reference sequence). CDR3 DNA: TGCAGTGCTAGAGATTACGGACGAGCTTTCTTT. It codes for CSARDYGRAFF.

CDR3 nucleotide sequence: TGCAGTGCTAGTTCCGGGACTAGTTTCCTGGGGCAGTTCTTC. Translating gives CSASSGTSFLGQFF. The rearrangement uses TRBV20-1 and TRBJ2-1, with 8 nucleotides matching TRBD2. The CDR3 covers 14 residues. Germline trimming cut 3 bases from V and 12 bases from J; bases unmatched to any gene: 13. Looked up from germline, CDR1 is DFQATT and CDR2 is SNEGSKA (reference sequence).

The V call is TRBV5-6, the J call TRBJ1-4, with 7 bases aligning to TRBD1. V was clipped by 1 base and J by 10 bases; unmatched bases: 7. From germline, CDR1 is SGHDT and CDR2 YYEEEE. The CDR3 extends over 14 amino acids. CDR3 nucleotides: TGTGCCAGCAGCTTGTTTTCTCAGGGGGGAAAACTGTTTTTT. Translation: CASSLFSQGGKLFF.

The count of this clone is one. This chain joins TRBV9 and TRBJ2-5; 9 bases are shared with TRBD2. The V segment lost 2 bases and the J segment 4 bases; nucleotides outside the gene matches: 6. CDR1 SGDLS and CDR2 YYNGEE come from the germline V gene. The CDR3 is 15 amino acids. The CDR3 reads CASSVAAGGRETQYF. The CDR3 nucleotides read TGTGCCAGCAGCGTTGCGGCGGGGGGGCGAGAGACCCAGTACTTC.

The V and J genes are TRBV20-1 and TRBJ2-7; D might be TRBD2 (5 bases). From germline, CDR1 is DFQATT and CDR2 SNEGSKA (reference sequence). V gave up 5 bases and J gave up 5 bases, with 10 bases separating them. The length of the CDR3 is 11 residues. The CDR3 loop reads CSASGLNEQYF. The CDR3 coding sequence is TGCAGTGCTTCAGGACTCAACGAGCAGTACTTC.